This is a list of T cell receptor beta chains from one sample in a study of CD8+ T cells in alopecia areata. The table came from immunoSEQ multiplex PCR; TCRdb's copy has only in-frame clones and leaves some out. The table has about 210,000 clones, more than 45% seen once. Source: CD4+ T cells sorted from blood, taken at week 4, from a patient treated with tofacitinib. The source of these receptors is a human donor with alopecia areata. Both conserved end residues are part of each CDR3. Fields, in order: V gene, CDR3 protein.

TRBV10-3 CAISNLGPYEQYF
TRBV21-1 CASSKEGTGTLEFNQPQHF
TRBV30 CAWRVSGNYGYTF
TRBV19 CASVSAGELFF
TRBV6-1 CASSHTGTLNTEAFF
TRBV9 CASSAGVGGPYEQYF
TRBV28 CASSLVSPNTQYF
TRBV30 CAWSTTGDYGYTF
TRBV5-5 CASSLYRVGYEQYF
TRBV29-1 CSAMGGGPGTDTQYF
TRBV29-1 CSVDRVDTIYF
TRBV29-1 CSVGQSNYGYTF
TRBV7-2 CASSLGAGALFF
TRBV6-1 CASSGLFTDTQYF
TRBV6-6 CATRPGGMNTEAFF
TRBV9 CASSPTGGSDQPQHF
TRBV7-3 CASSLGQGGPDTQYF
TRBV9 CASSPTPGLHYEQYF
TRBV5-6 CASSLRRQPQHF
TRBV29-1 CSAGDYGYTF
TRBV5-6 CASSFNGGAGNQPQHF
TRBV9 CASSVVEGAGAFF
TRBV5-6 CASSVDPRGSYEQYF
TRBV29-1 CSVDLRGTGSLREQYF
TRBV30 CAWSRTAYGYTF
TRBV10-3 CAISGLAETQYF
TRBV30 CAWSVNGNTEAFF
TRBV29-1 CSAVGVKNTGELFF
TRBV5-1 CASRNDRGFTGELFF
TRBV6-1 CASARGTDTQYF
TRBV6-6 CASSPGDRGPGYTF
TRBV29-1 CSAGPGAEQYF
TRBV18 CASSPMEFGEQYF
TRBV29-1 CSVHRQGLNTEAFF
TRBV7-3 CASSLTIDTEAFF
TRBV2 CASSSVPGQGNYGYTF
TRBV27 CASSLDIQGEAFF
TRBV25-1 CASSDPLDNPDYEQYF
TRBV25-1 CASSESGASYGYTF
TRBV11-1 CASSGRQGYGYTF
TRBV5-1 CASSLRLAGSTDTQYF
TRBV5-8 CASSLQETQYF
TRBV7-9 CASSLEKNTEAFF
TRBV5-1 CASSFGRTGLQETQYF
TRBV30 CAWSGARTDTQYF
TRBV4-3 CASSQGLAARDTQYF
TRBV7-3 CASSASGGDQETQYF
TRBV11-2 CASSPGVLAAGANVLTF
TRBV19 CASKDSDRTGGYTF
TRBV10-3 CAISAVGRNTGELFF